These T cell receptor beta chains were read from a single sample in a study of CD8 T cells in ankylosing spondylitis. Each CDR3 protein is one row after TCRdb ran MiXCR on the 5' RACE reads. This table has some 220,000 distinct CDR3 sequences, about 6.7% appearing once. Specimen: blood, either unsorted or a sorted T cell fraction (not recorded which). The receptors here all came from a male donor with ankylosing spondylitis. The CDR3 runs from the conserved cysteine through the conserved F or W. A D gene is named only where the DNA matches it firmly. Clone size, where shown, is once, few, many, or a class for clones that have expanded.

J gene | clone size | D gene | V gene | CDR3 DNA | CDR3 protein
TRBJ2-7 | - | - | TRBV7-2 | TGTGCCAGCAGCTTGTCTTCCCACCAGGGGTTGTACGAGCAGTACTTC | CASSLSSHQGLYEQYF
TRBJ2-1 | many | TRBD2 | TRBV5-1 | TGCGCCAGCAGCTTACTAGCGAGGGACTACAATGAGCAGTTCTTC | CASSLLARDYNEQFF
TRBJ2-1 | many | - | TRBV2 | TGTGCCAGCACCCCCGGGCAGGGGCCGTACAATGAGCAGTTCTTC | CASTPGQGPYNEQFF
TRBJ1-2 | - | - | TRBV3-1 | TGTGCCAGCAGCCAAGTAGCAGCAGCCGGGAATGGCTACACCTTC | CASSQVAAAGNGYTF
TRBJ2-7 | few | - | TRBV7-2 | TGTGCCAGCAGCTTAGTAGGGCGTAGGGAGCAGTACTTC | CASSLVGRREQYF
TRBJ1-3 | many | TRBD1 | TRBV10-3 | TGTGCCATCGTGGGACAGGGTGAGGGCTCTGGAAACACCATATATTTT | CAIVGQGEGSGNTIYF
TRBJ2-3 | many | TRBD2 | TRBV5-1 | TGCGCCAGCAGCTCCGGGACTAGGGTCACAGATACGCAGTATTTT | CASSSGTRVTDTQYF
TRBJ1-1 | many | - | TRBV25-1 | TGTGCCAGCAGTGAATACAAGTCGGCAGGGAGGAACACTGAAGCTTTCTTT | CASSEYKSAGRNTEAFF
TRBJ1-2 | many | - | TRBV2 | TGTGCCAGCATGGGGGGGGCGCCGTTAGCTAACTATGGCTACACCTTC | CASMGGAPLANYGYTF
TRBJ1-6 | - | - | TRBV7-2 | TGTGCCAGCAGCCCCCTAGGGGGTCATTCACCCCTCCACTTT | CASSPLGGHSPLHF
TRBJ1-5 | - | - | TRBV4-3 | TGCGCCAGCAGCCAAGACGAGTGTGGGGGTAATCAGCCCCAGCATTTT | CASSQDECGGNQPQHF
TRBJ2-2 | - | TRBD1 | TRBV9 | TGTGCCAGCAGCCCTCGGACAGGAGGGAACACCGGGGAGCTGTTTTTT | CASSPRTGGNTGELFF
TRBJ1-3 | many | - | TRBV7-9 | TGTGCCAGCAGCTTAGCGGGTTTCTCTGGAAACACCATATATTTT | CASSLAGFSGNTIYF
TRBJ2-7 | few | - | TRBV5-6 | TGTGCCAGCAGCTTGTCCGATCCCTACGAGCAGTACTTC | CASSLSDPYEQYF
TRBJ2-5 | few | - | TRBV7-2 | TGTGCCAGCAGCTTAGTTTACAGTCAAGAGACCCAGTACTTC | CASSLVYSQETQYF
TRBJ2-3 | many | - | TRBV9 | TGTGCCAGCAGCGTAGTCCCAGCAGGGAGGTCCACAGATACGCAGTATTTT | CASSVVPAGRSTDTQYF
TRBJ2-2 | many | - | TRBV24-1 | TGTGCCACCAGTGATTTAGACAGTATCCCATTCCCGAACACCGGGGAGCTGTTTTTT | CATSDLDSIPFPNTGELFF
TRBJ2-5 | many | - | TRBV5-1 | TGCGCCAGCAGCTTGAGAGCGATTATGTACTTC | CASSLRAIMYF
TRBJ2-5 | - | - | TRBV6-2/TRBV6-3 | TGTGCCAGCAGTTTACTGGGGGTGGAGACCCAGTACTTC | CASSLLGVETQYF
TRBJ2-3 | many | TRBD2 | TRBV9 | TGTGCCAGCAGCGGATTCGGACTAGCGGGGGGAACTAGCACAGATACGCAGTATTTT | CASSGFGLAGGTSTDTQYF
TRBJ2-6 | - | TRBD1 | TRBV11-1 | TGTGCCGGAGCCAACTTCTTCGCGGGACAGGGTTCTAATGGGGCCAACGTCCTGACTTTC | CAGANFFAGQGSNGANVLTF
TRBJ1-1 | many | - | TRBV9 | TGTGCCAGCAGCGTAGGGTCGAACACTGAAGCTTTCTTT | CASSVGSNTEAFF
TRBJ1-1 | many | - | TRBV29-1 | TGCAGCGTTACGGACCTTGAAGCTTTCTTT | CSVTDLEAFF
TRBJ2-2 | many | TRBD1 | TRBV4-1 | TGCGCCAGCAGCCCGGACAGGGGGTTGAACACCGGGGAGCTGTTTTTT | CASSPDRGLNTGELFF
TRBJ1-1 | many | - | TRBV7-9 | TGTGCCAGCAGCCTTTTCCCTGAAGCTTTCTTT | CASSLFPEAFF
TRBJ2-1 | - | - | TRBV12-3/TRBV12-4 | TGTGCCAGCAGCCCCACCTACGGACACAATGAGCAGTTCTTC | CASSPTYGHNEQFF
TRBJ2-1 | few | - | TRBV7-6 | TGTGCCAGCAGCTTAAGGGAGTGGGACAATGAGCAGTTCTTC | CASSLREWDNEQFF
TRBJ2-2 | many | - | TRBV6-2/TRBV6-3 | TGTGCCAGCAGTTACTTGGACGGCACCGGGGAGCTGTTTTTT | CASSYLDGTGELFF
TRBJ2-1 | few | - | TRBV28 | TGTGCCAGCAGGGATCCGGGACACCCATCCTACAATGAGCAGTTCTTC | CASRDPGHPSYNEQFF
TRBJ1-1 | many | - | TRBV3-1 | TGTGCCAGCAGCCAACCATACAGGGTTGGGGTGAACACTGAAGCTTTCTTT | CASSQPYRVGVNTEAFF
TRBJ2-1 | many | - | TRBV21-1 | TGTGCCAGCAGCATAGGCCTAGCGGGAGTCTGCAATGAGCAGTTCTTC | CASSIGLAGVCNEQFF
TRBJ2-7 | many | - | TRBV2 | TGTGCCAGCAGTGTTCCCGTCGGGACTTCCTACGAGCAGTACTTC | CASSVPVGTSYEQYF
TRBJ1-1 | few | - | TRBV4-1 | TGCGCCAGCAGCCGCAAAGCAGAGAACACTGAAGCTTTCTTT | CASSRKAENTEAFF
TRBJ2-7 | many | - | TRBV6-6 | TGTGCCAGCAGTTACTCGGCCAGCTACGAGCAGTACTTC | CASSYSASYEQYF
TRBJ1-5 | many | - | TRBV6-5 | TGTGCCAGCACTTCTTTGGGGGGCAATCAGCCCCAGCATTTT | CASTSLGGNQPQHF
TRBJ1-1 | many | TRBD1 | TRBV2 | TGTGCCAGCATAGGACAGGGGGCACGCCTGGGCACTGAAGCTTTCTTT | CASIGQGARLGTEAFF